The rows below give T cell receptor beta chains drawn from one sample of a study of cytomegalovirus exposure and HLA in healthy donors. The method was immunoSEQ multiplex PCR; TCRdb's version includes in-frame clones alone and lacks a portion of them. The table records more than 140,000 clones, about three quarters of them present only once. The sample comprised PBMCs. These receptor sequences come from a male donor in good health and CMV-seronegative. Each CDR3 is given with its conserved first and last residue. The D gene is left open where the match is weak. Where a row states a size, it is once, few, many or the class of an expanded clone; other rows omit it.

v_call	d_call	j_call	clone_size	cdr3_nt	cdr3_aa
TRBV5-4	.	TRBJ2-7	few	TGTGCCAGCAGCCTCAACAAGGGGATCTACGAGCAGTACTTC	CASSLNKGIYEQYF
TRBV19	.	TRBJ2-2	.	TGTGTCAGCCAGGGGCGCACCGGGGAGCTGTTTTTT	CVSQGRTGELFF
TRBV6-5	TRBD2	TRBJ2-7	.	TGTGCCAGCAGTTGGGCTAGCGGGGCCTACGAGCAGTACTTC	CASSWASGAYEQYF
TRBV7-2	.	TRBJ2-2	.	TGTGCCAGCAGCTTATTTCGGGTGACGAACACCGGGGAGCTGTTTTTT	CASSLFRVTNTGELFF
TRBV19	.	TRBJ1-5	.	TGTGCCAGTAGTATCCCCAGGACTAATCAGCCCCAGCATTTT	CASSIPRTNQPQHF
TRBV5-1	TRBD1	TRBJ2-3	few	TGCGCCAGCAGCTCGGGGCCGGGACAGGGGGCGAGAGATACGCAGTATTTT	CASSSGPGQGARDTQYF
TRBV4-1	TRBD2	TRBJ2-3	few	TGCGCCAGCAGCCAAGGTCGGGGCAGCGGGGGGGGCACAGATACGCAGTATTTT	CASSQGRGSGGGTDTQYF
TRBV18	TRBD1	TRBJ2-1	.	TGTGCCAGCTCACCCGCAGGACAGGGATTTTACAATGAGCAGTTCTTC	CASSPAGQGFYNEQFF
TRBV7-2	.	TRBJ1-1	.	TGTGCCAGCAGCTTACTTCAGGGGAACACTGAAGCTTTCTTT	CASSLLQGNTEAFF
TRBV29-1	TRBD2	TRBJ2-3	.	TGCAGCGCTAGCGGGACGGGAGATACGCAGTATTTT	CSASGTGDTQYF
TRBV7-6	.	TRBJ1-4	.	TGTGCCAGCAGCCCTAGGGGTCAAGAGACGCGCGCAAATGAAAAACTGTTTTTT	CASSPRGQETRANEKLFF
TRBV11-2	.	TRBJ1-1	.	TGTGCCAGCAGAGCGACCCGGGGGAACACTGAAGCTTTCTTT	CASRATRGNTEAFF
TRBV7-2	TRBD2	TRBJ2-5	once	TGTGCCAGCAGTAGACTAGCGGGGATACTTCAAGAGACCCAGTACTTC	CASSRLAGILQETQYF
TRBV5-1	TRBD1	TRBJ1-4	.	TGCGCCAGCACCGATCAAGGACAGGGTAATGAAAAACTGTTTTTT	CASTDQGQGNEKLFF
TRBV7-2	.	TRBJ2-5	.	TGTGCCAGCAGCTTAGTCGCGGGGTACCAAGAGACCCAGTACTTC	CASSLVAGYQETQYF
TRBV4-3	TRBD2	TRBJ2-7	once	TGCGCCAGCAGCCAGGGACTAGCGGCTTCCTCCTACGAGCAGTACTTC	CASSQGLAASSYEQYF